The next 20 T cell receptor beta chains were all read from a single sample in a study of cytomegalovirus exposure and HLA in healthy donors. This PCR relied on a set of 60 Vbeta primers and 13 Jbeta primers. Libraries were prepared by immunoSEQ multiplex PCR; TCRdb keeps only in-frame clonotypes and omits some of them. The sample lists about 120,000 clones, roughly 82% occurring once. Sequencing was carried out using PBMCs. The receptor source for this set is a man between 18 and 29 years old in good health and CMV-seropositive.

This clone was counted a few times. This rearrangement joins TRBV7-6 to TRBJ1-6; 8 bases fit TRBD1. Germline CDR1 SGHVS, CDR2 FNYEAQ. The CDR3 spans 15 residues. V was clipped by 2 bases and J by 5 bases; unmatched bases: 2. The CDR3 protein is CASSLMDRDNSPLHF. The CDR3 DNA is TGTGCCAGCAGCTTAATGGACAGGGATAATTCACCCCTCCACTTT.

The chain employs TRBV10-1 and TRBJ1-3; D uncertain. Trimming stripped 10 bases from V and 0 bases from J, with 13 bases between. CDR1 is WNHNN, CDR2 SYGVQD, per germline (reference sequence). The CDR3 runs 14 residues. CDR3 sequence reads: CATPNRSSGNTIYF. As DNA, the CDR3 is TGCGCCACCCCTAACCGTTCCTCTGGAAACACCATATATTTT.

The CDR3 spells CASSEAAPNTEAFF. In DNA form, the CDR3 reads TGTGCCAGCAGTGAAGCGGCACCTAACACTGAAGCTTTCTTT. The rearrangement joins TRBV6-1 to TRBJ1-1; D is uncertain. The CDR3 has 14 residues. CDR1 and CDR2 (germline): MNHNS, SASEGT. Trimming pared 0 bases from V and 2 bases from J, leaving 7 bases between.

This clone was recorded once. This chain's CDR3 is CASSPGQGINTEAFF. In DNA form, the CDR3 reads TGTGCCAGCAGCCCGGGACAGGGTATTAACACTGAAGCTTTCTTT. The chain uses TRBV7-6 and TRBJ1-1, with 9 bases fitting TRBD1. V shed 5 bases, J shed 2 bases, and the junction held 6 bases outside the gene matches. The germline CDR1 and CDR2 sequences are SGHVS and FNYEAQ. This CDR3 is 15 amino acids long. Supplemented by reference TRBV7-6 and TRBJ1-1, the full variable domain reads GAGVSQSPRYKVTKRGQDVALRCDPISGHVSLYWYRQALGQGPEFLTYFNYEAQQDKSGLPNDRFSAERPEGSISTLTIQRTEQRDSAMYRCASSPGQGINTEAFFGQGTRLTVV.

V gene TRBV19 combines with J gene TRBJ2-7, with 9 bases aligning to TRBD1. V was clipped by 1 base and J by 4 bases; unmatched bases: 5. CDR3 size: 15 residues. The V gene's germline CDR1 is LNHDA and CDR2 SQIVND (reference sequence). In nucleotides, the CDR3 is TGTGCCAGTAGTATAGGTGGGACAGGGAGTTACGAGCAGTACTTC. This sequence encodes CASSIGGTGSYEQYF.

This chain uses TRBV29-1 with TRBJ2-3; 14 nucleotides line up with TRBD2. The CDR3 spans 17 residues. Trimming took 1 base from V and 1 from J; bases not matched to a gene: 4. Germline loops: CDR1 SQVTM, CDR2 ANQGSEA. The CDR3 spells CSVEAGLAGVGTDTQYF. Written as DNA, the CDR3 is TGCAGCGTTGAAGCGGGACTAGCGGGAGTGGGCACAGATACGCAGTATTTT.

This rearrangement joins TRBV27 to TRBJ1-1; 7 bases align to TRBD1. Germline values: CDR1 MNHEY, CDR2 SMNVEV (reference sequence). The junction had 4 bases not matched to a gene; V was cut back by 5 bases and J by 4 bases. This CDR3 contains 13 residues. CDR3 DNA sequence: TGTGCCAGCAGTCCGACAGGGCCCACTGAAGCTTTCTTT. Residues: CASSPTGPTEAFF.

This clone occurred once. The chain combines TRBV6-5 with TRBJ1-5; no definite D call. V was cut by 0 bases and J by 4 bases, with 7 bases left in between. In germline, CDR1 is MNHEY, CDR2 SVGAGI. The CDR3 covers 14 residues. The CDR3 coding sequence is TGTGCCAGCAGTTACTCGAGCCTAAATCAGCCCCAGCATTTT. Residues: CASSYSSLNQPQHF.

This chain uses TRBV18 with TRBJ1-5; 9 bases fit TRBD1. Looked up from germline, CDR1 is KGHSH and CDR2 is LQKENI. V lost 3 bases and J lost 5; bases outside the gene matches: 5. The CDR3 has 15 amino acids. The CDR3, as DNA: TGTGCCAGCTCACCTTCAAGGACAGGGGATCAGCCCCAGCATTTT. Its protein product is CASSPSRTGDQPQHF.

The chain links TRBV11-2 to TRBJ1-4; a possible D gene is TRBD1 (6 bases). The CDR3 consists of 12 residues. Germline-derived CDR1 and CDR2 are SGHAT and FQNNGV. V shed 2 bases and J shed 10 bases, with 8 bases lying between them. CDR3: CASSLIGGKLFF. The CDR3 DNA is TGTGCCAGCAGCTTAATAGGGGGAAAACTGTTTTTT.

This clone was counted a few times. This chain connects TRBV4-1 to TRBJ2-7; 10 nucleotides line up with TRBD2. Per germline, CDR1 MGHRA and CDR2 YSYEKL. With 0 bases clipped from V and 6 bases from J, the junction kept 8 bases outside the gene matches. This CDR3 is 16 amino acids long. The DNA of the CDR3 is TGCGCCAGCAGCCAAGATTACCTAGCGGGAGAAGGCGAGCAGTACTTC. It is translated as CASSQDYLAGEGEQYF.

This clone came up once. The rearrangement joins TRBV30 to TRBJ1-3; TRBD1 might be the D (6 bases). Germline lookup yields CDR1 GTSNPN and CDR2 SVGIG (reference sequence). The CDR3 is 15 amino acids. Trimming removed 1 base at V and 4 bases at J, with 14 bases between. This chain's CDR3 is CAWSGDIPRGNTIYF. The DNA of the CDR3 is TGTGCCTGGAGTGGGGACATTCCGAGGGGAAACACCATATATTTT.

The gene calls are TRBV10-3 and TRBJ2-3; TRBD2 matches 7 bases. Trimming removed 6 bases from V and 0 bases from J; junction bases left unmatched: 6. The germline V gene has CDR1 ENHRY and CDR2 SYGVKD. The CDR3 is made up of 15 amino acids. The CDR3 spells CAIRPGTTSTDTQYF. DNA of the CDR3: TGTGCCATCAGACCCGGGACTACTAGCACAGATACGCAGTATTTT.

The chain employs TRBV20-1 and TRBJ1-1; D is unresolved. Germline V gives CDR1 DFQATT, CDR2 SNEGSKA (reference sequence). Trimming pared 5 bases from V and 1 base from J, leaving 5 bases between. The CDR3 is 11 residues long. In DNA, the CDR3 is TGCAGTGCTGAGGGGAACACTGAAGCTTTCTTT. It encodes CSAEGNTEAFF.

In this sample, this clone turned up a few times. V and J are TRBV9 and TRBJ2-7; 8 bases align to TRBD1. This CDR3 has 15 amino acids. From germline, CDR1 is SGDLS and CDR2 YYNGEE. V was pared by 3 bases and J by 0 bases, with 5 bases of the junction left unmatched. DNA for the CDR3: TGTGCCAGCAGCGCCCATGACAGGGGCTCCTACGAGCAGTACTTC. Its protein is CASSAHDRGSYEQYF.

The chain carries TRBV5-4 and TRBJ2-3, with TRBD2 as a possible D gene (6 bases). V lost 0 bases and J lost 0, with 8 bases in between. Germline V gene sequence: CDR1 SGHNT, CDR2 YYREEE (reference sequence). This CDR3 contains 15 residues. CDR3 residues: CASSLDGTSTDTQYF. The CDR3 nucleotides are TGTGCCAGCAGCTTGGACGGGACTAGCACAGATACGCAGTATTTT.

This sequence joins TRBV5-6 and TRBJ1-6; D perhaps matches TRBD1 (5 bases). The CDR3 sequence is 18 residues long. The V gene's germline CDR1 is SGHDT and CDR2 YYEEEE. Trimming cost V 1 base and J 0 bases, with 14 bases left between them. The CDR3 DNA follows: TGTGCCAGCAGCTTGTGGTCGCGGGGGAGCTCCTATAATTCACCCCTCCACTTT. Translating gives CASSLWSRGSSYNSPLHF. Complete variable domain (other parts from reference TRBV5-6 and TRBJ1-6): DAGVTQSPTHLIKTRGQQVTLRCSPKSGHDTVSWYQQALGQGPQFIFQYYEEEERQRGNFPDRFSGHQFPNYSSELNVNALLLGDSALYLCASSLWSRGSSYNSPLHFGNGTRLTVT.

The V call is TRBV5-1, the J call TRBJ2-7; 10 bases map to TRBD1. The germline CDR1 and CDR2 sequences are SGHRS and YFSETQ. The CDR3 is made up of 15 amino acids. The junction had 4 bases not matched to a gene; V was cut back by 0 bases and J by 4 bases. In DNA, the CDR3 is TGCGCCAGCAGCTTGGGGGACAGGGGCCAATACGAGCAGTACTTC. Its protein is CASSLGDRGQYEQYF.

The V and J genes are TRBV27 and TRBJ2-3; D remains ambiguous. CDR1 is MNHEY, CDR2 SMNVEV, per germline (reference sequence). This CDR3 contains 13 residues. Trimming stripped 4 bases from V and 3 bases from J, with 8 bases between. The CDR3 DNA is TGTGCCAGCAGTTACACCGGGACAGATACGCAGTATTTT. Translated, it gives CASSYTGTDTQYF.

This chain uses TRBV11-2 with TRBJ2-2; the D is unclear. This CDR3 is built from 14 residues. With 0 bases removed from V and 3 bases from J, the gap between germline ends came to 5 bases. Looked up from germline, CDR1 is SGHAT and CDR2 is FQNNGV. The CDR3 region is CASSLERYTGELFF. CDR3 coding DNA: TGTGCCAGCAGCTTAGAGAGATACACCGGGGAGCTGTTTTTT. Combining the CDR3 with reference TRBV11-2 and TRBJ2-2 gives the whole variable domain EAGVAQSPRYKIIEKRQSVAFWCNPISGHATLYWYQQILGQGPKLLIQFQNNGVVDDSQLPKDRFSAERLKGVDSTLKIQPAKLEDSAVYLCASSLERYTGELFFGEGSRLTVL.